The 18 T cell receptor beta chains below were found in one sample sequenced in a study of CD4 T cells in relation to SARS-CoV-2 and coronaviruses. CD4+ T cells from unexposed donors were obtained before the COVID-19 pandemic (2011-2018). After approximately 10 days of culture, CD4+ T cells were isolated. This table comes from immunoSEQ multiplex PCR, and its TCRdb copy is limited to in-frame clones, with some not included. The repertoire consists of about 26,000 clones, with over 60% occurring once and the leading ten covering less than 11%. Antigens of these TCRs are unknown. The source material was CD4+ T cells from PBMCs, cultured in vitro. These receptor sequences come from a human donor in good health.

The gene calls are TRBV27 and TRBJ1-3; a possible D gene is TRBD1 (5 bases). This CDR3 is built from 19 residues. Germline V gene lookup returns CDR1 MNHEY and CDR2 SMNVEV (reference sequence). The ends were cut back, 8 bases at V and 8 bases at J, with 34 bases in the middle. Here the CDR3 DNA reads TGTGCCAGCCATGAAATTCAAAACTCGGGGGGGTCTGGGGCGGACACCATATATTTT. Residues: CASHEIQNSGGSGADTIYF.

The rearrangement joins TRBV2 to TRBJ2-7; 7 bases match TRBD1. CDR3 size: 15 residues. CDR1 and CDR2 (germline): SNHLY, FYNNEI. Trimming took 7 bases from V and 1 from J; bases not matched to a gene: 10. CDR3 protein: CASNDRAQMSYEQYF. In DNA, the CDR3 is TGTGCCAGCAACGACAGGGCTCAAATGTCCTACGAGCAGTACTTC.

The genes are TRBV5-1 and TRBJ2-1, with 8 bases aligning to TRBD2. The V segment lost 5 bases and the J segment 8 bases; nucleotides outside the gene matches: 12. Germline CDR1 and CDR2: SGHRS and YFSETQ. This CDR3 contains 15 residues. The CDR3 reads CASRVTSDPEDEQFF. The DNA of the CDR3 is TGCGCCAGCAGGGTGACTAGCGACCCTGAGGATGAGCAGTTCTTC.

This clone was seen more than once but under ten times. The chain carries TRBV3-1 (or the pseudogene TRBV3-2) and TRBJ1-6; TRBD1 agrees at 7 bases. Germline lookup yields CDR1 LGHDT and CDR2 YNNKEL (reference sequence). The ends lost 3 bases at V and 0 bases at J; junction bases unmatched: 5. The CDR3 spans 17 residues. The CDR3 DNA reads TGTGCCAGCAGCCAGGGGGGACAGATCTCCTATAATTCACCCCTCCACTTT. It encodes CASSQGGQISYNSPLHF.

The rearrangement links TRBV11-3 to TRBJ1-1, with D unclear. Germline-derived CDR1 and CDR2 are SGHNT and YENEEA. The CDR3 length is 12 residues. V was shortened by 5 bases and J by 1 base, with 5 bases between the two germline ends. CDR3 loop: CASSAQNTEAFF. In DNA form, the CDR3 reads TGTGCCAGCAGCGCCCAGAACACTGAAGCTTTCTTT.

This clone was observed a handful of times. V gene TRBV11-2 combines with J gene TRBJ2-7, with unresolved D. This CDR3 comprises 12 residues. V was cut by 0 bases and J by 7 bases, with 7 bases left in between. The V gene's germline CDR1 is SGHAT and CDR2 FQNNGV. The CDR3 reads CASSLDNREQYF. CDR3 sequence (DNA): TGTGCCAGCAGCTTAGATAACCGGGAGCAGTACTTC.

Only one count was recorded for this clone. CDR3 DNA: TGTGCCAGCTCACCACCGTCAGGGACCTACGAGCAGTACTTC. Translating gives CASSPPSGTYEQYF. The V and J genes are TRBV18 and TRBJ2-7, with a weak D call TRBD1 (5 bases). Germline loops: CDR1 KGHSH, CDR2 LQKENI. This CDR3 spans 14 amino acids. With 0 bases removed from V and 2 bases from J, the gap between germline ends came to 8 bases.

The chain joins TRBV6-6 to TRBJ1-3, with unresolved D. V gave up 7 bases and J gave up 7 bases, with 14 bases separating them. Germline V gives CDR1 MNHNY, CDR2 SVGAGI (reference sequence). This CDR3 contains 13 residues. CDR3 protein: CASTKDFGNTIYF. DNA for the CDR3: TGTGCCAGCACCAAGGACTTCGGTAACACCATATATTTT.

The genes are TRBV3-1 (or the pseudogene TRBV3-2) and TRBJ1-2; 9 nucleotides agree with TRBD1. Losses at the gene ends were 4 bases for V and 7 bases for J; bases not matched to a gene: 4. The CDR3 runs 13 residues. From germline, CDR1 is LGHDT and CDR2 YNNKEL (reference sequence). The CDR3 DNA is TGTGCCAGCAGCCCACAGGGGGCGCTTGGCTACACCTTC. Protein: CASSPQGALGYTF.

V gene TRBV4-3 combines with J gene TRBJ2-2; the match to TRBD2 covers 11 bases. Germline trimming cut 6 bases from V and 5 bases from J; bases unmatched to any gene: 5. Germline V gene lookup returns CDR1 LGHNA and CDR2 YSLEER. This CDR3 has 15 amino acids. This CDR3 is CASSAGTSGTGELFF. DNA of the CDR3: TGCGCCAGCAGTGCCGGGACTAGCGGTACCGGGGAGCTGTTTTTT.

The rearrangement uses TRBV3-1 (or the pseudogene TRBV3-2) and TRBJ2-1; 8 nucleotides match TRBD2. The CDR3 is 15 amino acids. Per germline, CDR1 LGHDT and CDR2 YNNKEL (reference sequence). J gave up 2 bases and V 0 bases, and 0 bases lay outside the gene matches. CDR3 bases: TGTGCCAGCAGCCAAGATAGCGGGACCTACAATGAGCAGTTCTTC. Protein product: CASSQDSGTYNEQFF.

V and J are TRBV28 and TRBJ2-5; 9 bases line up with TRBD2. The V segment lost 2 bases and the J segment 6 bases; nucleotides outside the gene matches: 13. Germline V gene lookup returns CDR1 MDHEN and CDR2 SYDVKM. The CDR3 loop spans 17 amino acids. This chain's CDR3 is CASSLDLASGVVKTQYF. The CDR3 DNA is TGTGCCAGCAGTTTAGATTTGGCTAGCGGGGTCGTAAAGACCCAGTACTTC.

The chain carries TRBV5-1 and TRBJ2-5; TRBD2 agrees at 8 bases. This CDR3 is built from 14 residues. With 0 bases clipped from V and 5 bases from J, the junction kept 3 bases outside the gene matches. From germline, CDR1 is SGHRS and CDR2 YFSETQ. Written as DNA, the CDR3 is TGCGCCAGCAGCTTGGCAGCGGGGGACGAGACCCAGTACTTC. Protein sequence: CASSLAAGDETQYF.

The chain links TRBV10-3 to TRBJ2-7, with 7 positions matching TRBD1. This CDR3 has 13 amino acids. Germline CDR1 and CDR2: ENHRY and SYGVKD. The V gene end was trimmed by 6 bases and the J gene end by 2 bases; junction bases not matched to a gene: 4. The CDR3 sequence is CAIRATGAYEQYF. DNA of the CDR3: TGTGCCATCAGGGCTACAGGGGCCTACGAGCAGTACTTC.

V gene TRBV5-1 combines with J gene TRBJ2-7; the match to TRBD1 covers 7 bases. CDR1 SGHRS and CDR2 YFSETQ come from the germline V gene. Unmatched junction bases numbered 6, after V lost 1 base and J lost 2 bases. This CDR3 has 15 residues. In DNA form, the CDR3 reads TGCGCCAGCAGCTTGTCCGGGACAGTCACCTACGAGCAGTACTTC. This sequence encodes CASSLSGTVTYEQYF.

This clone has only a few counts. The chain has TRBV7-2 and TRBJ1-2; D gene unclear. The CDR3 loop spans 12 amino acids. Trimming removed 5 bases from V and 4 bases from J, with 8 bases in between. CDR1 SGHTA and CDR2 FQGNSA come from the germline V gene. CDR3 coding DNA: TGTGCCAGCAGCCGGGGAATCTATGGCTACACCTTC. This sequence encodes CASSRGIYGYTF.

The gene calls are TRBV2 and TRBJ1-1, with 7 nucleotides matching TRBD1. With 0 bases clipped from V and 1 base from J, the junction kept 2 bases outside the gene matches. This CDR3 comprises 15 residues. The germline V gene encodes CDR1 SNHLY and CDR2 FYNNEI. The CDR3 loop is CASSEASGGNTEAFF. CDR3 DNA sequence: TGTGCCAGCAGTGAAGCCTCAGGGGGGAACACTGAAGCTTTCTTT.

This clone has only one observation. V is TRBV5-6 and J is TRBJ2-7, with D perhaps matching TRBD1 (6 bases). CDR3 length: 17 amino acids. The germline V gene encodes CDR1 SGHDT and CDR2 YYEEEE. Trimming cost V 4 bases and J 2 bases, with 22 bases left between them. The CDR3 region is CASSLQGIRGRTYEQYF. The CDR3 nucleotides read TGTGCCAGCAGCCTACAGGGAATTAGGGGCCGTACCTACGAGCAGTACTTC.